Presented here are 17 T cell receptor beta chains from one specimen sequenced in a study of T cell responses to AZD1222 COVID-19 vaccine. Here immunoSEQ multiplex PCR was the method, and the copy in TCRdb shows in-frame clones only, minus some. Of tens of thousands of clones in the sample, around three quarters are singletons; the top ten hold about 4.3%. The sequenced sample was peripheral blood, obtained on day 0 of AZD1222 vaccination. The receptors shown here come from an adult in good health.

The J gene is TRBJ1-6, the V gene TRBV3-1 (or the pseudogene TRBV3-2); TRBD1 matches at 7 bases. Trimming cost V 4 bases and J 7 bases; bases outside gene matches: 10. In germline, CDR1 is LGHDT, CDR2 YNNKEL (reference sequence). This CDR3 comprises 16 residues. The CDR3 DNA reads as TGTGCCAGCAGCCCGTTAAACAGGGGACACAATTCACCCCTCCACTTT. Translated, it gives CASSPLNRGHNSPLHF.

This chain uses TRBV9 with TRBJ1-2, with D uncertain. Per germline, CDR1 SGDLS and CDR2 YYNGEE. The V gene lost 5 bases and the J gene lost 4 bases, with 15 bases spanning the gap. This CDR3 region has 14 residues. The CDR3 DNA reads TGTGCCAGCAGGCAAGCCCTGACCGGCTATGGCTACACCTTC. Its protein is CASRQALTGYGYTF.

This clone was picked up a small number of times. The genes are TRBV2 and TRBJ2-5; D is undetermined. V was pared by 8 bases and J by 2 bases, with 12 bases between. CDR3 length: 13 amino acids. CDR1 SNHLY and CDR2 FYNNEI come from the germline V gene. The CDR3: CASRKQLQETQYF. The CDR3 DNA follows: TGTGCCAGCCGGAAACAACTACAAGAGACCCAGTACTTC. Complete variable domain (other parts from reference TRBV2 and TRBJ2-5): EPEVTQTPSHQVTQMGQEVILRCVPISNHLYFYWYRQILGQKVEFLVSFYNNEISEKSEIFDDQFSVERPDGSNFTLKIRSTKLEDSAMYFCASRKQLQETQYFGPGTRLLVL.

This chain links TRBV18 with TRBJ2-7, with 10 bases identical to TRBD2. Unmatched junction bases numbered 7, after V lost 5 bases and J lost 6 bases. Germline V gene data show CDR1 as KGHSH and CDR2 as LQKENI. The CDR3 is 14 amino acids. The DNA for the CDR3 is TGTGCCAGCTCAGAGTTACTAGCGGGGCGCGAGCAGTACTTC. Protein sequence: CASSELLAGREQYF.

This chain uses TRBV19 with TRBJ1-4; tentatively, D is TRBD1 (6 bases). The CDR3 runs 15 residues. V lost 6 bases and J 1 base, leaving 12 bases between the germline ends. CDR1 LNHDA and CDR2 SQIVND come from the germline V gene (reference sequence). CDR3 sequence reads: CASRDSSGTNEKLFF. The CDR3 region has the DNA TGTGCCAGTAGGGACAGTAGTGGAACTAATGAAAAACTGTTTTTT.

This chain links TRBV6-5 with TRBJ1-1; 11 nucleotides match TRBD1. The J segment lost 8 bases and the V segment lost 4 bases, leaving 6 bases of the junction unmatched. CDR3 length: 14 amino acids. Germline V gene lookup returns CDR1 MNHEY and CDR2 SVGAGI. The CDR3 region is CASSFRTGGSEAFF. DNA for the CDR3: TGTGCCAGCAGTTTCCGGACAGGGGGCTCGGAAGCTTTCTTT.

The V gene is TRBV5-4, the J gene TRBJ2-4; D uncertain. The V end lost 0 bases, the J end lost 5 bases, and 3 bases lay between the germline ends. The CDR3 loop spans 12 amino acids. Germline V gene lookup returns CDR1 SGHNT and CDR2 YYREEE (reference sequence). The CDR3 sequence: CASSLEENIQYF. The CDR3 coding sequence is TGTGCCAGCAGCTTGGAGGAAAACATTCAGTACTTC.

The V call is TRBV5-1, the J call TRBJ1-2, with D unresolved. Germline V gene lookup returns CDR1 SGHRS and CDR2 YFSETQ. The CDR3 loop spans 13 amino acids. Trimming took 1 base from V and 8 from J, leaving 12 bases between them. Here the CDR3 DNA reads TGCGCCAGCAGCTTGTCTGGGCGAGGGGGCTACACCTTC. Its translation is CASSLSGRGGYTF. The entire variable domain, with the rest obtained from reference TRBV5-1 and TRBJ1-2, is as follows: KAGVTQTPRYLIKTRGQQVTLSCSPISGHRSVSWYQQTPGQGLQFLFEYFSETQRNKGNFPGRFSGRQFSNSRSEMNVSTLELGDSALYLCASSLSGRGGYTFGSGTRLTVV.

In its sample, this clone was seen a few times. The V gene is TRBV7-2, the J gene TRBJ1-1, with TRBD1 as a possible D gene (6 bases). The ends were cut back, 7 bases at V and 1 base at J, with 19 bases in the middle. This CDR3 region has 16 residues. Germline V gives CDR1 SGHTA, CDR2 FQGNSA. The CDR3 spells CASTPAGGQQNTEAFF. The CDR3 nucleotides are TGTGCCAGCACCCCGGCAGGCGGACAGCAGAACACTGAAGCTTTCTTT.

The V call is TRBV28, the J call TRBJ2-7; D may be TRBD1 or TRBD2 (5 bases each). The CDR3 has 15 residues. V gave up 1 base and J gave up 4 bases, with 14 bases separating them. Germline values: CDR1 MDHEN, CDR2 SYDVKM. Written as DNA, the CDR3 is TGTGCCAGCAGTTTATATTGGGACGGCCCTTACGAGCAGTACTTC. It encodes CASSLYWDGPYEQYF.

The V and J genes are TRBV15 and TRBJ2-7, with 11 bases matching TRBD2. Trimming took 1 base from V and 1 from J; bases not matched to a gene: 3. Per germline, CDR1 LNHNV and CDR2 YYDKDF (reference sequence). CDR3 length equals 16 residues. This CDR3 is CATSRGRLAGSYEQYF. The CDR3 nucleotides read TGTGCCACCAGCAGAGGGCGACTAGCGGGATCCTACGAGCAGTACTTC.

This chain links TRBV7-2 with TRBJ2-2, with D tentatively TRBD1 (6 bases). Germline CDR1 reads SGHTA; CDR2 reads FQGNSA. V was clipped by 10 bases and J by 3 bases, with 9 bases between them. This CDR3 comprises 12 residues. The CDR3 DNA follows: TGTGCCAACGGACAGTACACCGGGGAGCTGTTTTTT. It yields the protein CANGQYTGELFF.

V is TRBV6-1 and J is TRBJ2-3, with 7 bases that match TRBD1. This CDR3 region has 16 residues. The germline V gene encodes CDR1 MNHNS and CDR2 SASEGT. Unmatched junction bases numbered 9, after V lost 4 bases and J lost 2 bases. The CDR3 DNA reads as TGTGCCAGCAGTGGACGGGACAGAACTTACACAGATACGCAGTATTTT. Translation: CASSGRDRTYTDTQYF.

This clone came up once. The chain carries TRBV30 and TRBJ1-1, with D tentatively TRBD1 (5 bases). Germline V gene lookup returns CDR1 GTSNPN and CDR2 SVGIG (reference sequence). The CDR3 covers 15 residues. V gave up 3 bases and J gave up 1 base, with 15 bases separating them. CDR3 region: CAWSSGRVRNTEAFF. The CDR3 region has the DNA TGTGCCTGGAGCTCGGGCAGGGTAAGGAACACTGAAGCTTTCTTT.

This clone was counted between two and nine times. The gene calls are TRBV24-1 and TRBJ1-4; 8 positions agree with TRBD1. The V segment lost 3 bases and the J segment 3 bases; nucleotides outside the gene matches: 17. Germline V gene sequence: CDR1 KGHDR, CDR2 SFDVKD. The CDR3 spans 20 residues. CDR3 nucleotide sequence: TGTGCCACCAGTGATGGGGGGACAGGTTACATGGGTGCGTCTAATGAAAAACTGTTTTTT. It codes for CATSDGGTGYMGASNEKLFF.

The chain employs TRBV18 and TRBJ2-5; 9 bases line up with TRBD2. This CDR3 contains 14 residues. J was trimmed by 2 bases and V by 2 bases; bases with no gene match: 0. Germline V gene sequence: CDR1 KGHSH, CDR2 LQKENI. CDR3 coding DNA: TGTGCCAGCTCACCAGCGGGGGGGCAAGAGACCCAGTACTTC. Translation: CASSPAGGQETQYF.

The count of this clone is one. The chain links TRBV7-8 to TRBJ1-6; D remains ambiguous. Germline V gene sequence: CDR1 SGHVS, CDR2 FQNEAQ. Trimming stripped 2 bases from V and 5 bases from J, with 10 bases between. This CDR3 contains 15 residues. CDR3 coding DNA: TGTGCCAGCAGCTTACCCCCCGGCCATAATTCACCCCTCCACTTT. Translating gives CASSLPPGHNSPLHF.